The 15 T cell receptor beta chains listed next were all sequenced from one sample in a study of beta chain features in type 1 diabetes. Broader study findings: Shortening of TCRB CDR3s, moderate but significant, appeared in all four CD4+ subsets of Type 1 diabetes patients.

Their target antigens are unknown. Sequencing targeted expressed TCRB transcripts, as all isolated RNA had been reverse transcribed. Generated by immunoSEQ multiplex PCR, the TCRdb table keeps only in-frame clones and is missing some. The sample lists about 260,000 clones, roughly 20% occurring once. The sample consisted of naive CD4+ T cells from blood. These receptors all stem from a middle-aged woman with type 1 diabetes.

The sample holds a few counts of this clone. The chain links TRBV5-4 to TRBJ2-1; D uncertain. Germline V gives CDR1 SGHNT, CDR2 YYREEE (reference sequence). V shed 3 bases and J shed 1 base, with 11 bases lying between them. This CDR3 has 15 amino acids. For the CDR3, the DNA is TGTGCCAGCAGCTCCAGGATGGGTTCCTACAATGAGCAGTTCTTC. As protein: CASSSRMGSYNEQFF.

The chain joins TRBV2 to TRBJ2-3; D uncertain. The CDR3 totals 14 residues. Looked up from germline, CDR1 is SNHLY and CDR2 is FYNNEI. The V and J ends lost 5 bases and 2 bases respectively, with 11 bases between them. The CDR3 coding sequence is TGTGCCAGCAGTTGGTCCCAGAACACAGATACGCAGTATTTT. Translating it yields CASSWSQNTDTQYF.

For the CDR3, the DNA is TGTGCCAGCAGTTACGCGAAGTCCTACGAGCAGTACTTC. This codes for CASSYAKSYEQYF. The chain links TRBV6-6 to TRBJ2-7; D remains unclear. The CDR3 is 13 residues long. V shed 2 bases and J shed 1 base, with 6 bases lying between them. Per germline, CDR1 MNHNY and CDR2 SVGAGI (reference sequence).

The CDR3 coding sequence is TGCGCCAGCAGCCAGGACAGGGGAAGCTACACCTTC. Its translation: CASSQDRGSYTF. This rearrangement joins TRBV4-1 to TRBJ1-2; 9 bases line up with TRBD1. After removal of 3 bases from V and 9 bases from J, the junction contained 2 bases not matched to a gene. Looked up from germline, CDR1 is MGHRA and CDR2 is YSYEKL. The CDR3 has 12 amino acids.

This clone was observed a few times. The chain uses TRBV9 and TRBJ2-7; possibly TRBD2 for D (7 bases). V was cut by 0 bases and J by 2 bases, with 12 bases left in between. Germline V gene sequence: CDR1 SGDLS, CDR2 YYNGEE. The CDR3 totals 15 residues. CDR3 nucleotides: TGTGCCAGCAGCGTAGCTGCGGGGGCTCCCTACGAGCAGTACTTC. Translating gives CASSVAAGAPYEQYF. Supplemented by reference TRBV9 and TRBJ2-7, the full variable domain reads DSGVTQTPKHLITATGQRVTLRCSPRSGDLSVYWYQQSLDQGLQFLIQYYNGEERAKGNILERFSAQQFPDLHSELNLSSLELGDSALYFCASSVAAGAPYEQYFGPGTRLTVT.

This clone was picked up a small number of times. The CDR3 sequence: CASRKAAGEKLFF. The CDR3 bases are TGTGCCAGCAGGAAGGCAGCGGGCGAAAAACTGTTTTTT. The chain couples TRBV6-5 to TRBJ1-4; no firm D call. V was trimmed by 6 bases and J by 8 bases, leaving 13 bases between them. The CDR3 consists of 13 residues. Looked up from germline, CDR1 is MNHEY and CDR2 is SVGAGI.

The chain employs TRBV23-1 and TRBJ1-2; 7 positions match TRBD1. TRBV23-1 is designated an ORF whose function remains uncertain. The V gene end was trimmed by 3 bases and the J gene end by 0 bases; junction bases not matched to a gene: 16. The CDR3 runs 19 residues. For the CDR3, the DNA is TGCGCCAGCAGTCATGATCAGTTTAGGGACAGCCACCCTAACTATGGCTACACCTTC. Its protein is CASSHDQFRDSHPNYGYTF.

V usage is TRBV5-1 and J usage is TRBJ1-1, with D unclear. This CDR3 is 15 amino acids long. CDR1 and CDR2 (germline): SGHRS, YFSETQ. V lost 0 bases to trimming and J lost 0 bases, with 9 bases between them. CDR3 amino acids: CASSLELSMNTEAFF. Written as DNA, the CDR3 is TGCGCCAGCAGCTTGGAACTGAGCATGAACACTGAAGCTTTCTTT.

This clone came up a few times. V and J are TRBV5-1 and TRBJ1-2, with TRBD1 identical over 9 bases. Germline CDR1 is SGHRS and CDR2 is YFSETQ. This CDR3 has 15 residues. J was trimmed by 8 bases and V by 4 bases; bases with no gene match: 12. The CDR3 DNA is TGCGCCAGCAGCCCCGACCTGGGACAGGGCCGGGGCTACACCTTC. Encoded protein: CASSPDLGQGRGYTF. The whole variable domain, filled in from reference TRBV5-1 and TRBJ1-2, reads KAGVTQTPRYLIKTRGQQVTLSCSPISGHRSVSWYQQTPGQGLQFLFEYFSETQRNKGNFPGRFSGRQFSNSRSEMNVSTLELGDSALYLCASSPDLGQGRGYTFGSGTRLTVV.

DNA of the CDR3: TGTGCGGCCATAGCGGCGAACACCGGGGAGCTGTTTTTT. As protein: CAAIAANTGELFF. This chain joins TRBV25-1 and TRBJ2-2; tentative D call: TRBD2 (6 bases). The germline gives CDR1 MGHDK, CDR2 SYGVNS. The CDR3 sequence is 13 residues long.

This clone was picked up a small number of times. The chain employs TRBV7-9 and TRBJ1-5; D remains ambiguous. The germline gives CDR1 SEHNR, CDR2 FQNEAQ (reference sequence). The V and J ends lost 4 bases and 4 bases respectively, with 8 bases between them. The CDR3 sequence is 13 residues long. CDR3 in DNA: TGTGCCAGCAGCTCCGTCGGGAATCAGCCCCAGCATTTT. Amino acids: CASSSVGNQPQHF.

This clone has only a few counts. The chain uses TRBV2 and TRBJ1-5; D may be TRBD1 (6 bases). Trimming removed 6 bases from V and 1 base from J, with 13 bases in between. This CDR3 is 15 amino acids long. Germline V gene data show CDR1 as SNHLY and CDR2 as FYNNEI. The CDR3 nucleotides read TGTGCCAGCAGCCCCCAGGGGCTCAGCAATCAGCCCCAGCATTTT. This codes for CASSPQGLSNQPQHF.

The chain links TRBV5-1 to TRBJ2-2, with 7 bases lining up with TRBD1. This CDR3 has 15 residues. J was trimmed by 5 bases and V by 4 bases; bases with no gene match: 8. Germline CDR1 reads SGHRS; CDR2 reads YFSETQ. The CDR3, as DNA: TGCGCCAGCAGCCCGGTCGGACAGGAGACCGGGGAGCTGTTTTTT. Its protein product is CASSPVGQETGELFF.

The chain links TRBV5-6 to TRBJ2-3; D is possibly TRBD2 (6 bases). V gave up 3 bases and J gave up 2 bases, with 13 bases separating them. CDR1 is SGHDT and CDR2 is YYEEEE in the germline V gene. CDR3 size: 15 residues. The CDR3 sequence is CASSWRAGPTDTQYF. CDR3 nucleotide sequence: TGTGCCAGCAGCTGGAGGGCGGGGCCCACAGATACGCAGTATTTT.

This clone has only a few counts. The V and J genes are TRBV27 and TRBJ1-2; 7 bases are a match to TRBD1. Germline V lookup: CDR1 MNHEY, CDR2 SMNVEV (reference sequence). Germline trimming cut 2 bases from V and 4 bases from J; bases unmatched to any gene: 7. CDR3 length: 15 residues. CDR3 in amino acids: CASSLGTANIYGYTF. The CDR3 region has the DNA TGTGCCAGCAGTTTAGGGACAGCCAACATCTATGGCTACACCTTC.